Listed below are T cell receptor beta chains from one sample, sequenced in a study of blood T cell repertoires in COVID-19. Here immunoSEQ multiplex PCR was the method, and the copy in TCRdb shows in-frame clones only, minus some. Seen here are some 250,000 clones, around 90% observed once, and the top ten hold around 0.99%. The specimen sequenced was peripheral blood. The origin of the receptors is a woman in her forties who had recovered from COVID-19. Both conserved end residues are part of each CDR3. The order of the fields is J gene, clone size, D gene, V gene, CDR3 DNA, CDR3 protein. A D gene is named only where the DNA matches it firmly. The size of a clone is reported for some rows only, either as once, few or many, or as a class for expanded clones.

j_gene: TRBJ2-3
abundance: .
d_gene: .
v_gene: TRBV6-2/TRBV6-3
CDR3nt: TGTGCCAGCAGTTACGCAGGGGGGCGGGATACGCAGTATTTT
CDR3aa: CASSYAGGRDTQYF

j_gene: TRBJ1-3
abundance: .
d_gene: .
v_gene: TRBV9
CDR3nt: TGTGCCAGCAGCCTCACCACGGGGGGAAACACCATATATTTT
CDR3aa: CASSLTTGGNTIYF

j_gene: TRBJ2-5
abundance: .
d_gene: TRBD2
v_gene: TRBV7-3
CDR3nt: TGTGCCAGCAGTCATAGCGGGAGCGGGGGGGAGACCCAGTACTTC
CDR3aa: CASSHSGSGGETQYF

j_gene: TRBJ2-7
abundance: few
d_gene: .
v_gene: TRBV4-3
CDR3nt: TGCGCCAGCAGCCAAGATAGGAGACTAGAGTGGGGCGAGCAGTACTTC
CDR3aa: CASSQDRRLEWGEQYF

j_gene: TRBJ2-1
abundance: .
d_gene: .
v_gene: TRBV4-3
CDR3nt: TGCGCCAGCAGCCAAGATCCTGGGGGGAACAATGAGCAGTTCTTC
CDR3aa: CASSQDPGGNNEQFF

j_gene: TRBJ2-4
abundance: .
d_gene: TRBD1
v_gene: TRBV19
CDR3nt: TGTGCCAGTAGTATAGAGGGGACAGGCCTTGCCGTAGCCAAAAACATTCAGTACTTC
CDR3aa: CASSIEGTGLAVAKNIQYF

j_gene: TRBJ1-2
abundance: few
d_gene: .
v_gene: TRBV14
CDR3nt: TGTGCCAGCAGCCCATCCGGGGGATATGGCTACACCTTC
CDR3aa: CASSPSGGYGYTF

j_gene: TRBJ2-5
abundance: .
d_gene: .
v_gene: TRBV7-2
CDR3nt: TGTGCCAGCAGCCCTACTAGGGAGACCCAGTACTTC
CDR3aa: CASSPTRETQYF

j_gene: TRBJ2-5
abundance: .
d_gene: TRBD1
v_gene: TRBV7-9
CDR3nt: TGTGCCAGCAGCTTAGCGACAGGGAGAGAGACCCAGTACTTC
CDR3aa: CASSLATGRETQYF

j_gene: TRBJ2-1
abundance: once
d_gene: TRBD2
v_gene: TRBV5-1
CDR3nt: TGCGCCAGCAGCTTGGGGACTAGCCGCCCGGACAATGAGCAGTTCTTC
CDR3aa: CASSLGTSRPDNEQFF

j_gene: TRBJ2-1
abundance: .
d_gene: TRBD2
v_gene: TRBV11-3
CDR3nt: TGTGCCAGCAGCCGCAGACTAGCGGGAGGGCCGGGGAATGAGCAGTTCTTC
CDR3aa: CASSRRLAGGPGNEQFF

j_gene: TRBJ1-2
abundance: few
d_gene: .
v_gene: TRBV7-9
CDR3nt: TGTGCCAGCAGCTTACCTCGCAGGGTTGGAGCCTATGGCTACACCTTC
CDR3aa: CASSLPRRVGAYGYTF

j_gene: TRBJ1-2
abundance: .
d_gene: .
v_gene: TRBV19
CDR3nt: TGTGCCACCCTAAGGGGCCTTGGCTACACCTTC
CDR3aa: CATLRGLGYTF

j_gene: TRBJ1-2
abundance: .
d_gene: TRBD1
v_gene: TRBV5-1
CDR3nt: TGCGCCAGCAGACCCAGGGGGCAGGGTATGCGGGGCTACACCTTC
CDR3aa: CASRPRGQGMRGYTF

j_gene: TRBJ1-1
abundance: .
d_gene: .
v_gene: TRBV19
CDR3nt: TGTGCCAGTAGTGGGGGACATGGGCTCGCTGAAGCTTTCTTT
CDR3aa: CASSGGHGLAEAFF

j_gene: TRBJ1-5
abundance: .
d_gene: .
v_gene: TRBV6-2/TRBV6-3
CDR3nt: TGTGCCAGCAGTTACCTGGGGACAAGACTAAATCAGCCCCAGCATTTT
CDR3aa: CASSYLGTRLNQPQHF